These 27 T cell receptor beta chains were sequenced from one sample in a study of blood T cells in healthy people across ages. The second PCR ran about 6 to 12 cycles with a sample-barcoded 5' primer and J-beta primers. TCRdb called the 5' RACE reads again in MiXCR, with one record for every CDR3 protein. The repertoire holds 600,000 to 1,000,000 distinct CDR3 sequences, with about three fifths as singletons. The specimen was blood. These receptors were taken from a young man in good health.

V usage is TRBV28 and J usage is TRBJ2-3, with 13 bases aligning to TRBD2. Germline-derived CDR1 and CDR2 are MDHEN and SYDVKM. J lost 8 bases, V lost 6 bases, and 8 bases had no gene match. The CDR3 spans 15 residues. Here the CDR3 DNA reads TGTGCCAGCAGCCGCGGGACTAGCGGGATTGGTACGCAGTATTTT. Translation gives CASSRGTSGIGTQYF.

V usage is TRBV2 and J usage is TRBJ1-1; no definite D call. The germline gives CDR1 SNHLY, CDR2 FYNNEI. The CDR3 contains 15 residues. The V end was cut by 1 base, the J end by 3 bases, with 12 bases between. In nucleotides, the CDR3 is TGTGCCAGCAGTGAAGAAATGCGCGGATACACTGAAGCTTTCTTT. Protein sequence: CASSEEMRGYTEAFF.

The chain carries TRBV4-1 and TRBJ1-2; no reliable D call. The germline CDR1 and CDR2 sequences are MGHRA and YSYEKL. The CDR3 has 13 amino acids. The V end lost 1 base, the J end lost 9 bases, and 12 bases lay between the germline ends. The CDR3 sequence: CASSQVRVARYTF. CDR3 sequence (DNA): TGCGCCAGCAGCCAAGTGAGAGTGGCCCGCTACACCTTC.

A single count supports this clonotype. CDR3 in DNA: TGTGCCAGCAGCAGCCCCAATGCTCAGGGGGACACTGAAGCTTTCTTT. Protein: CASSSPNAQGDTEAFF. The chain has TRBV11-2 and TRBJ1-1; 7 bases fit TRBD1. Germline CDR1 SGHAT, CDR2 FQNNGV. V gave up 5 bases and J gave up 3 bases; unmatched junction bases: 12. The CDR3 has 16 residues.

This clonotype was counted ten times or more. This chain joins TRBV27 and TRBJ2-7; 7 bases line up with TRBD2. CDR3 length: 13 amino acids. Trimming removed 3 bases from V and 2 bases from J; junction bases left unmatched: 1. Germline CDR1 reads MNHEY; CDR2 reads SMNVEV (reference sequence). The CDR3 spells CASSFGLAYEQYF. The CDR3 DNA sequence: TGTGCCAGCAGTTTTGGACTAGCCTACGAGCAGTACTTC.

In DNA form, the CDR3 reads TGCAGCGTTGAAATTCGGGACAGGGGGGATCCTAACTATGGCTACACCTTC. Protein: CSVEIRDRGDPNYGYTF. The chain combines TRBV29-1 with TRBJ1-2, with 11 bases matching TRBD1. The CDR3 spans 17 residues. CDR1 and CDR2 from the germline V gene are SQVTM and ANQGSEA. V was clipped by 2 bases and J by 0 bases; unmatched bases: 8.

Only a few counts were recorded for this clonotype. V and J are TRBV7-2 and TRBJ2-1, with a possible D match to TRBD2 (6 bases). This CDR3 has 15 amino acids. Germline values: CDR1 SGHTA, CDR2 FQGNSA. V was cut by 1 base and J by 4 bases, with 11 bases left in between. This CDR3 reads CASSLEGGVYNEQFF. The CDR3 region has the DNA TGTGCCAGCAGCTTAGAGGGCGGGGTGTACAATGAGCAGTTCTTC.

This clonotype was seen more than once but under ten times. The CDR3 sequence is CASSQSAGTYEQYF. DNA for the CDR3: TGCGCCAGCAGCCAATCAGCGGGAACCTACGAGCAGTACTTC. This sequence joins TRBV4-3 and TRBJ2-7, with TRBD2 identical over 7 bases. The CDR3 spans 14 residues. Germline CDR1 LGHNA, CDR2 YSLEER. With 2 bases clipped from V and 2 bases from J, the junction kept 3 bases outside the gene matches.

This chain connects TRBV4-2 to TRBJ1-2; D unclear. CDR1 and CDR2 (germline): LGHNA, YNFKEQ. The CDR3 contains 16 residues. Trimming took off 0 bases at V and 0 bases at J, with 11 bases between the two ends. The DNA for the CDR3 is TGTGCCAGCAGCCAAGAATATAGGGTGGCTAACTATGGCTACACCTTC. Protein sequence: CASSQEYRVANYGYTF.

This sequence joins TRBV29-1 and TRBJ1-1; D not resolved. Per germline, CDR1 SQVTM and CDR2 ANQGSEA. V shed 4 bases and J shed 1 base, with 10 bases lying between them. There are 13 residues in the CDR3. The CDR3 coding sequence is TGCAGCGTTGTCGGGGTTTGGAACACTGAAGCTTTCTTT. Its protein is CSVVGVWNTEAFF.

The genes are TRBV6-5 and TRBJ2-1; perhaps TRBD2 as D (5 bases). The germline V gene encodes CDR1 MNHEY and CDR2 SVGAGI. Trimming took 3 bases from V and 7 from J, leaving 10 bases between them. This CDR3 has 13 amino acids. As DNA, the CDR3 is TGTGCCAGCAGTTATAGCGAGCTAAATGAGCAGTTCTTC. This gives the protein CASSYSELNEQFF.

This clonotype was counted ten times or more. The V gene is TRBV2, the J gene TRBJ2-1, with 12 bases lining up with TRBD2. Germline V gene data show CDR1 as SNHLY and CDR2 as FYNNEI. The CDR3 length is 13 residues. V was pared by 9 bases and J by 10 bases, with 7 bases of the junction left unmatched. In DNA form, the CDR3 reads TGTGCCAGGGGGACTAGCGGGCATGGAGAGCAGTTCTTC. This gives the protein CARGTSGHGEQFF.

This clonotype came up once. The gene calls are TRBV3-1 and TRBJ2-7; no reliable D call. The CDR3 extends over 14 amino acids. V was shortened by 0 bases and J by 2 bases, with 8 bases between the two germline ends. Germline CDR1 LGHDT, CDR2 YNNKEL (reference sequence). In DNA form, the CDR3 reads TGTGCCAGCAGCCAAGATTTAGCCCCCTACGAGCAGTACTTC. Protein product: CASSQDLAPYEQYF.

This chain uses TRBV7-9 with TRBJ2-1; the match to TRBD1 covers 9 bases. The ends lost 7 bases at V and 5 bases at J; junction bases unmatched: 6. This CDR3 contains 14 residues. Germline V gives CDR1 SEHNR, CDR2 FQNEAQ (reference sequence). The CDR3 DNA sequence: TGTGCCAGCACACGAGGGGACAGGGACAATGAGCAGTTCTTC. Protein sequence: CASTRGDRDNEQFF.

The V gene is TRBV7-6, the J gene TRBJ2-3; D perhaps matches TRBD2 (5 bases). The V end lost 3 bases, the J end lost 2 bases, and 12 bases lay between the germline ends. Germline V lookup: CDR1 SGHVS, CDR2 FNYEAQ. The CDR3 contains 15 residues. The CDR3 DNA sequence: TGTGCCAGCAGCTTTTCAGAGGGCCTCACAGATACGCAGTATTTT. Its translation is CASSFSEGLTDTQYF.

V is TRBV6-2 or TRBV6-3 and J is TRBJ1-2; D is unclear. The CDR3 extends over 12 amino acids. Germline V gene lookup returns CDR1 MNHEY and CDR2 SVGEGT. V was shortened by 2 bases and J by 6 bases, with 7 bases between the two germline ends. The CDR3: CASSYRNDGYTF. The CDR3 DNA follows: TGTGCCAGCAGTTACAGAAACGATGGCTACACCTTC.

The V call is TRBV9, the J call TRBJ1-2, with TRBD1 as a possible D gene (6 bases). CDR1 SGDLS and CDR2 YYNGEE come from the germline V gene. The CDR3 consists of 14 residues. V was trimmed by 4 bases and J by 8 bases, leaving 18 bases between them. The CDR3 bases are TGTGCCAGCAGCCAACCTCCCCAGGGGCGCGGCTACACCTTC. It translates to CASSQPPQGRGYTF. The complete variable domain, with remaining parts taken from reference TRBV9 and TRBJ1-2, reads DSGVTQTPKHLITATGQRVTLRCSPRSGDLSVYWYQQSLDQGLQFLIQYYNGEERAKGNILERFSAQQFPDLHSELNLSSLELGDSALYFCASSQPPQGRGYTFGSGTRLTVV.

This chain connects TRBV20-1 to TRBJ1-4; a weak D match, TRBD1 (5 bases). The length of the CDR3 is 11 residues. Germline lookup yields CDR1 DFQATT and CDR2 SNEGSKA (reference sequence). Deletions cut 6 bases from V and 13 bases from J, with 15 bases between. The CDR3 DNA follows: TGCAGTGCCAGATGGGGGATCGGACTGTTTTTT. Translated, it gives CSARWGIGLFF.

This clonotype has a handful of counts. The chain is built from TRBV20-1 and TRBJ2-1; 8 nucleotides match TRBD2. CDR1 and CDR2 from the germline V gene are DFQATT and SNEGSKA (reference sequence). The CDR3 runs to 13 residues. J was trimmed by 7 bases and V by 3 bases; bases with no gene match: 5. DNA for the CDR3: TGCAGTGCTAGGGCGGGAGGTAGGAATGAGCAGTTCTTC. It yields the protein CSARAGGRNEQFF.

This clonotype has only a few counts. The chain uses TRBV29-1 and TRBJ2-3; a possible D gene is TRBD1 (5 bases). Trimming took off 1 base at V and 2 bases at J, with 22 bases between the two ends. The CDR3 contains 18 residues. The germline CDR1 and CDR2 sequences are SQVTM and ANQGSEA. The CDR3 region has the DNA TGCAGCGTTGAAGCTAGGACACCGGTCGCGGAGCCCACAGATACGCAGTATTTT. It encodes CSVEARTPVAEPTDTQYF.

This clonotype came up a few times. The J gene is TRBJ1-2, the V gene TRBV4-3; D is uncertain. CDR1 LGHNA and CDR2 YSLEER come from the germline V gene. The CDR3 is 15 amino acids. V was pared by 0 bases and J by 4 bases, with 12 bases between. The CDR3: CASSQDSGSLYGYTF. The CDR3 DNA sequence: TGCGCCAGCAGCCAAGACTCTGGCAGTCTCTATGGCTACACCTTC.

The V and J genes are TRBV7-7 and TRBJ2-3, with 8 bases fitting TRBD2. The ends lost 4 bases at V and 1 base at J; junction bases unmatched: 4. The CDR3 spans 15 residues. The germline gives CDR1 SSHAT, CDR2 FNYEAQ (reference sequence). As DNA, the CDR3 is TGTGCCAGCAGCTCCACAGCGGGGGGCACAGATACGCAGTATTTT. Protein product: CASSSTAGGTDTQYF.

The chain couples TRBV20-1 to TRBJ2-1; 10 bases line up with TRBD2. Germline V gene data show CDR1 as DFQATT and CDR2 as SNEGSKA (reference sequence). This CDR3 is built from 14 residues. Trimming cost V 2 bases and J 9 bases; bases outside gene matches: 7. The CDR3 nucleotides are TGCAGTGCTAGATGGGGACTAGCGTCTGGTGAGCAGTTCTTC. It codes for CSARWGLASGEQFF.

V usage is TRBV6-6 and J usage is TRBJ2-4, with D uncertain. Germline V lookup: CDR1 MNHNY, CDR2 SVGAGI (reference sequence). The CDR3 covers 13 residues. V was clipped by 4 bases and J by 6 bases, with 10 bases between them. The CDR3 sequence is CASSFTTANIQYF. CDR3 in DNA: TGTGCCAGCAGTTTTACGACCGCAAACATTCAGTACTTC.

The CDR3 loop is CASSPQSSVADTQYF. The CDR3, as DNA: TGTGCCAGCAGTCCCCAATCCTCAGTCGCAGATACGCAGTATTTT. The rearrangement links TRBV28 to TRBJ2-3; D is unresolved. The V end was cut by 5 bases, the J end by 4 bases, with 16 bases between. This CDR3 has 15 amino acids. Germline V CDR1 and CDR2: MDHEN, SYDVKM.

The chain employs TRBV27 and TRBJ2-3; D tentatively reads TRBD1 or TRBD2 (5 bases each). The germline V gene has CDR1 MNHEY and CDR2 SMNVEV (reference sequence). The CDR3 contains 17 residues. V lost 5 bases, J lost 1 base, and 19 bases lay in between. In DNA form, the CDR3 reads TGTGCCAGCAGTAAGGACAACTGGTGGACTGGCACAGATACGCAGTATTTT. This codes for CASSKDNWWTGTDTQYF.

V gene TRBV6-5 combines with J gene TRBJ2-7; 8 nucleotides match TRBD1. Germline CDR1 and CDR2: MNHEY and SVGAGI. This CDR3 contains 16 residues. Trimming took 1 base from V and 3 from J; bases not matched to a gene: 8. CDR3 nucleotides: TGTGCCAGCAGTTACTATACCGGGACAGGCAGCTACGAGCAGTACTTC. Translating gives CASSYYTGTGSYEQYF.